The 25 T cell receptor beta chains below all came from one sample that was sequenced in a study of CD8 T cells in ankylosing spondylitis. Study results and caveats: Seemingly characteristic of ankylosing spondylitis blood was a TCR beta motif consisting of roughly 8 highly homologous variants.

These receptors lack a known antigen. Each CDR3 protein is one row after TCRdb ran MiXCR on the 5' RACE reads. Here the sample spans roughly 300,000 distinct CDR3 sequences, less than 10% being singletons. The sequencing input was blood, either unsorted or a sorted T cell fraction (not recorded which). The source is a male donor with ankylosing spondylitis.

This clonotype occurred many times. The chain is built from TRBV29-1 and TRBJ2-1, with 12 bases lining up with TRBD2. The CDR3 is 14 amino acids. The germline gives CDR1 SQVTM, CDR2 ANQGSEA. The junction had 1 base not matched to a gene; V was cut back by 4 bases and J by 3 bases. The CDR3 region is CSVATSGSYNEQFF. The CDR3, as DNA: TGCAGCGTTGCGACTAGCGGGAGCTACAATGAGCAGTTCTTC.

The chain employs TRBV12-3 or TRBV12-4 and TRBJ2-2, with D perhaps TRBD1 (5 bases). The CDR3 loop spans 15 amino acids. V lost 8 bases and J 1 base, leaving 14 bases between the germline ends. The CDR3 loop reads CASLVRARNTGELFF. In DNA form, the CDR3 reads TGTGCCAGCCTCGTCAGGGCCCGGAACACCGGGGAGCTGTTTTTT.

This clonotype was seen ten or more times. The rearrangement uses TRBV12-3 or TRBV12-4 and TRBJ2-2; D is possibly TRBD1 (5 bases). CDR3 length equals 13 residues. V lost 6 bases and J lost 8, with 13 bases in between. Here the CDR3 DNA reads TGTGCCAGCAGGACAGCCAGGTTTGGGGAGCTGTTTTTT. It translates to CASRTARFGELFF.

V gene TRBV5-1 combines with J gene TRBJ1-2; 7 bases are shared with TRBD1. The CDR3 consists of 13 residues. The V segment lost 4 bases and the J segment 2 bases; nucleotides outside the gene matches: 2. Per the germline V gene, CDR1 is SGHRS and CDR2 is YFSETQ. CDR3 DNA: TGCGCCAGCAGCAGGGGGCTGAACTATGGCTACACCTTC. Encoded protein: CASSRGLNYGYTF.

This clonotype has a count of ten or more. The chain carries TRBV6-1 and TRBJ1-5; D is uncertain. The CDR3 sequence is 14 residues long. Between the trimmed V and J ends, which lost 8 bases and 0 bases, there was a span of 11 bases. CDR1 and CDR2 (germline): MNHNS, SASEGT. CDR3 in DNA: TGTGCCAGCCAATCGACCTATAGCAATCAGCCCCAGCATTTT. The encoded protein is CASQSTYSNQPQHF.

The rearrangement uses TRBV19 and TRBJ1-5, with D maybe TRBD1 (6 bases). The CDR3 spans 15 residues. Germline V gene data show CDR1 as LNHDA and CDR2 as SQIVND (reference sequence). Trimming took 3 bases from V and 2 from J, leaving 11 bases between them. The CDR3 DNA reads as TGTGCCAGTAGTATGGCAGGGGCAGGCAATCAGCCCCAGCATTTT. This translates into CASSMAGAGNQPQHF.

The V call is TRBV5-5, the J call TRBJ1-2; TRBD1 is a possible D gene (5 bases). The CDR3 loop spans 14 amino acids. CDR1 SGHKS and CDR2 YYEKEE come from the germline V gene (reference sequence). V was cut by 1 base and J by 4 bases, with 11 bases left in between. The CDR3 region is CASSLTVRAYGYTF. CDR3 nucleotides: TGTGCCAGCAGCTTGACGGTCAGGGCCTATGGCTACACCTTC.

This clonotype turned up a few times. CDR3 nucleotide sequence: TGTGCCAGCAGCCAAGTTGCCAGCTATGAAGCTTTCTTT. It yields the protein CASSQVASYEAFF. The J gene is TRBJ1-1, the V gene TRBV3-1; no reliable D call. V lost 1 base and J 7 bases, leaving 10 bases between the germline ends. CDR1 is LGHDT, CDR2 YNNKEL, per germline (reference sequence). The CDR3 has 13 amino acids.

This clonotype was counted between two and nine times. The chain couples TRBV28 to TRBJ1-5, with D unclear. The CDR3 is 16 amino acids. Germline CDR1 reads MDHEN; CDR2 reads SYDVKM. V was clipped by 1 base and J by 1 base, with 11 bases between them. This CDR3 is CASSLFADVSNQPQHF. The CDR3 DNA is TGTGCCAGCAGTTTATTTGCCGACGTGAGCAATCAGCCCCAGCATTTT.

V is TRBV5-1 and J is TRBJ2-7, with unresolved D. CDR3 length: 13 amino acids. Trimming stripped 6 bases from V and 3 bases from J, with 13 bases between. The germline V gene has CDR1 SGHRS and CDR2 YFSETQ. The CDR3 sequence is CASKPESLYEQYF. The CDR3, as DNA: TGCGCCAGCAAGCCCGAAAGCCTCTACGAGCAGTACTTC. The full variable domain, completed using reference TRBV5-1 and TRBJ2-7, is KAGVTQTPRYLIKTRGQQVTLSCSPISGHRSVSWYQQTPGQGLQFLFEYFSETQRNKGNFPGRFSGRQFSNSRSEMNVSTLELGDSALYLCASKPESLYEQYFGPGTRLTVT.

This clonotype appeared a few times. The chain links TRBV7-9 to TRBJ2-3; D gene uncertain. Germline V gene data show CDR1 as SEHNR and CDR2 as FQNEAQ (reference sequence). V shed 3 bases and J shed 7 bases, with 14 bases lying between them. CDR3 length equals 14 residues. The CDR3 protein is CASSFLAAENTQYF. CDR3 sequence (DNA): TGTGCCAGCAGCTTCCTCGCGGCGGAGAATACGCAGTATTTT.

This clonotype has more than one count but fewer than ten. This chain joins TRBV29-1 and TRBJ2-7; D possibly corresponds to TRBD1 (6 bases). V was cut by 1 base and J by 3 bases, with 16 bases left in between. In germline, CDR1 is SQVTM, CDR2 ANQGSEA. The CDR3 runs 15 residues. DNA of the CDR3: TGCAGCGTTGAAGTTCCGAGCAGGGGTGGCTACGAGCAGTACTTC. Protein sequence: CSVEVPSRGGYEQYF.

This clonotype has a handful of counts. The chain has TRBV12-3 or TRBV12-4 and TRBJ2-1; 7 bases are shared with TRBD1. Trimming took 4 bases from V and 4 from J; bases not matched to a gene: 4. This CDR3 region has 14 residues. In DNA form, the CDR3 reads TGTGCCAGCAGTTACGGGACAGCGTACAATGAGCAGTTCTTC. Its translation: CASSYGTAYNEQFF.

This clonotype was counted between two and nine times. This chain uses TRBV10-3 with TRBJ2-1; D is possibly TRBD1 or TRBD2 (5 bases each). The germline V gene has CDR1 ENHRY and CDR2 SYGVKD. The CDR3 is 15 amino acids. Trimming took off 2 bases at V and 2 bases at J, with 10 bases between the two ends. The CDR3 DNA follows: TGTGCCATCAGTGAGAGGGGAGTGCCCTACAATGAGCAGTTCTTC. Residues: CAISERGVPYNEQFF.

The chain combines TRBV20-1 with TRBJ2-3, with 9 nucleotides matching TRBD1. After removal of 8 bases from V and 5 bases from J, the junction contained 14 bases not matched to a gene. Germline V gene data show CDR1 as DFQATT and CDR2 as SNEGSKA (reference sequence). This CDR3 region has 15 residues. CDR3 amino acids: CSQDRGDRVVDTQYF. DNA for the CDR3: TGCAGTCAGGATAGGGGGGACAGGGTTGTAGATACGCAGTATTTT.

This clonotype was counted many times. V is TRBV7-9 and J is TRBJ2-7; 9 nucleotides align to TRBD2. In germline, CDR1 is SEHNR, CDR2 FQNEAQ (reference sequence). There are 15 residues in the CDR3. J gave up 3 bases and V 1 base, and 4 bases lay outside the gene matches. DNA of the CDR3: TGTGCCAGCAGCTTAGTCGCTAGCGGGATCTACGAGCAGTACTTC. Residues: CASSLVASGIYEQYF.

This clonotype was counted many times. The chain combines TRBV29-1 with TRBJ2-2; TRBD2 is a possible D gene (6 bases). Per the germline V gene, CDR1 is SQVTM and CDR2 is ANQGSEA. The CDR3 has 14 residues. V lost 4 bases to trimming and J lost 5 bases, with 14 bases between them. The CDR3 sequence is CSVGRLGGTGELFF. The CDR3 nucleotides read TGCAGCGTTGGACGGCTGGGGGGAACCGGGGAGCTGTTTTTT.

This clonotype was observed a few times. The chain has TRBV7-6 and TRBJ2-2; no reliable D call. The CDR3 contains 13 residues. Deletions cut 1 base from V and 6 bases from J, with 6 bases between. CDR1 SGHVS and CDR2 FNYEAQ come from the germline V gene. The CDR3 region has the DNA TGTGCCAGCAGCTTAGTTAGGCCCGGGGAGCTGTTTTTT. It codes for CASSLVRPGELFF.

This clonotype was counted many times. The chain carries TRBV4-2 and TRBJ2-5, with 12 bases lining up with TRBD2. Germline CDR1 reads LGHNA; CDR2 reads YNFKEQ. The CDR3 has 17 residues. V lost 4 bases and J lost 4; bases outside the gene matches: 10. The CDR3 loop reads CASSRRLAGEWVETQYF. The DNA of the CDR3 is TGTGCCAGCAGCCGAAGACTAGCGGGGGAATGGGTAGAGACCCAGTACTTC.

This clonotype was picked up many times. The chain combines TRBV7-8 with TRBJ1-6; no reliable D call. V was pared by 5 bases and J by 7 bases, with 12 bases between. The CDR3 spans 14 residues. Germline CDR1 is SGHVS and CDR2 is FQNEAQ. The CDR3 sequence: CASSQRLYNSPLHF. The CDR3 DNA reads as TGTGCCAGCAGCCAACGGCTCTACAATTCACCCCTCCACTTT.

This clonotype was recorded a few times. V is TRBV7-9 and J is TRBJ2-7, with 11 bases matching TRBD2. The CDR3 contains 16 residues. Germline-derived CDR1 and CDR2 are SEHNR and FQNEAQ (reference sequence). The ends lost 8 bases at V and 2 bases at J; junction bases unmatched: 11. CDR3 residues: CASGRSGLADTYEQYF. CDR3 nucleotide sequence: TGTGCCAGCGGGCGCTCGGGACTAGCGGATACCTACGAGCAGTACTTC.

This clonotype appeared once. The genes are TRBV11-3 and TRBJ2-7; TRBD2 matches 7 bases. The CDR3 consists of 15 residues. J lost 2 bases, V lost 8 bases, and 12 bases had no gene match. Germline V CDR1 and CDR2: SGHNT, YENEEA. CDR3 nucleotide sequence: TGTGCCAGCGCATCCGGGCCTAGCGGAGCCTACGAGCAGTACTTC. Translated, it gives CASASGPSGAYEQYF. Full variable domain (remainder filled in from reference TRBV11-3 and TRBJ2-7): EAGVVQSPRYKIIEKKQPVAFWCNPISGHNTLYWYLQNLGQGPELLIRYENEEAVDDSQLPKDRFSAERLKGVDSTLKIQPAELGDSAVYLCASASGPSGAYEQYFGPGTRLTVT.

Only a few counts were recorded for this clonotype. The genes are TRBV7-2 and TRBJ2-7; D is unresolved. V shed 2 bases and J shed 5 bases, with 16 bases lying between them. Germline V lookup: CDR1 SGHTA, CDR2 FQGNSA. The CDR3 has 15 amino acids. CDR3 residues: CASSLTRTAVHEQYF. CDR3 DNA: TGTGCCAGCAGCTTAACACGGACGGCGGTCCACGAGCAGTACTTC.

The V and J genes are TRBV29-1 and TRBJ2-1, with D unclear. V was pared by 6 bases and J by 4 bases, with 7 bases between. The germline V gene encodes CDR1 SQVTM and CDR2 ANQGSEA. This CDR3 comprises 11 residues. Here the CDR3 reads CSVAEYNEQFF. The CDR3 nucleotides read TGCAGCGTAGCAGAATACAATGAGCAGTTCTTC.

The CDR3: CASSRPGSSISGNTIYF. The CDR3 DNA sequence: TGTGCCAGCAGCCGACCGGGCTCTTCAATCTCTGGAAACACCATATATTTT. V and J are TRBV7-9 and TRBJ1-3, with no clear D. V was shortened by 5 bases and J by 0 bases, with 17 bases between the two germline ends. Germline V gene sequence: CDR1 SEHNR, CDR2 FQNEAQ (reference sequence). The CDR3 has 17 amino acids.